Shown below are 19 T cell receptor beta chains from a single sample sequenced in a study of shared clonotypes between healthy human individuals. TCRdb keeps only in-frame clones here, not all; method: immunoSEQ multiplex PCR. The sample has 90,000 to 120,000 clones; around 64% are singletons. Sequences were obtained from memory CD8+ T cells sorted from blood. Subset here: CD45RO+ cells pooled with CCR7-negative TemRA cells. Source of these receptors: a woman aged 25 to 45 in good health.

CDR3 DNA sequence: TGTGCCAGCAGCCCCCAGCGGGATAACAATGAGCAGTTCTTC. This encodes CASSPQRDNNEQFF. V is TRBV7-2 and J is TRBJ2-1; 7 nucleotides line up with TRBD2. J was trimmed by 5 bases and V by 5 bases; bases with no gene match: 6. This CDR3 region has 14 residues. The germline CDR1 and CDR2 sequences are SGHTA and FQGNSA.

The V call is TRBV14, the J call TRBJ1-2, with D perhaps TRBD1 (6 bases). Trimming removed 1 base from V and 0 bases from J, with 21 bases in between. Germline lookup yields CDR1 SGHDN and CDR2 FVKESK. The CDR3 runs to 19 residues. CDR3 region: CASSQGESHQGYPNYGYTF. CDR3 sequence (DNA): TGTGCCAGCAGCCAAGGAGAAAGCCATCAGGGGTATCCTAACTATGGCTACACCTTC.

The chain couples TRBV6-5 to TRBJ1-2; D unclear. V lost 0 bases, J lost 1 base, and 6 bases lay in between. CDR1 and CDR2 (germline): MNHEY, SVGAGI. The CDR3 runs 14 residues. The CDR3 DNA reads as TGTGCCAGCAGTTACTCGAGGTATAACTATGGCTACACCTTC. Translated: CASSYSRYNYGYTF.

The rearrangement joins TRBV4-1 to TRBJ1-1; D is uncertain. The CDR3 has 17 residues. Per germline, CDR1 MGHRA and CDR2 YSYEKL. V gave up 4 bases and J gave up 0 bases, with 18 bases separating them. CDR3: CASSPPGRRHMNTEAFF. In DNA form, the CDR3 reads TGCGCCAGCAGCCCCCCAGGAAGGCGGCACATGAACACTGAAGCTTTCTTT.

V usage is TRBV27 and J usage is TRBJ1-2, with 7 bases lining up with TRBD1. Trimming cost V 5 bases and J 3 bases; bases outside gene matches: 9. Per germline, CDR1 MNHEY and CDR2 SMNVEV (reference sequence). The CDR3 totals 15 residues. The CDR3 sequence: CASSLYRGGYYGYTF. The CDR3 coding sequence is TGTGCCAGCAGTCTATACAGAGGGGGCTACTATGGCTACACCTTC.

The chain is built from TRBV5-1 and TRBJ1-4; D unresolved. V was clipped by 4 bases and J by 0 bases, with 13 bases between them. This CDR3 comprises 16 residues. Germline values: CDR1 SGHRS, CDR2 YFSETQ. The chain's CDR3 is CASSLSSYATNEKLFF. In nucleotides, the CDR3 is TGCGCCAGCAGCCTAAGTAGCTATGCAACTAATGAAAAACTGTTTTTT.

This clone has only one observation. The chain has TRBV19 and TRBJ2-5; 10 positions agree with TRBD2. V shed 3 bases, J shed 5 bases, and the junction held 6 bases outside the gene matches. Germline V CDR1 and CDR2: LNHDA, SQIVND (reference sequence). There are 15 residues in the CDR3. The CDR3 region is CASSMGPSGSETQYF. The CDR3 bases are TGTGCCAGTAGTATGGGCCCTAGCGGGAGTGAGACCCAGTACTTC.

The chain is built from TRBV5-1 and TRBJ2-5; the match to TRBD1 covers 9 bases. This CDR3 is 15 amino acids long. Per the germline V gene, CDR1 is SGHRS and CDR2 is YFSETQ. With V trimmed by 3 bases and J by 1 base, 4 bases remained unmatched. CDR3 nucleotides: TGCGCCAGCAGCTCGACAGGGGGAATCCAAGAGACCCAGTACTTC. Protein product: CASSSTGGIQETQYF.

The chain employs TRBV10-3 and TRBJ1-1, with D possibly TRBD1 on 5 matching bases. The CDR3 is 14 amino acids. The germline V gene encodes CDR1 ENHRY and CDR2 SYGVKD. V dropped 6 bases and J dropped 3 bases, with 14 bases sitting between them. The CDR3 spells CAIRGTSGDTEAFF. DNA for the CDR3: TGTGCCATCAGGGGGACCTCCGGGGACACTGAAGCTTTCTTT.

This clone was counted only a few times. V usage is TRBV27 and J usage is TRBJ2-3; D remains ambiguous. Germline CDR1 and CDR2: MNHEY and SMNVEV (reference sequence). V lost 5 bases to trimming and J lost 1 base, with 13 bases between them. The CDR3 is 15 amino acids. The CDR3 coding sequence is TGTGCCAGCAGTCCCCCTCCCCATGGCACAGATACGCAGTATTTT. Translated, it gives CASSPPPHGTDTQYF.

This clone was seen a handful of times. The J gene is TRBJ2-7, the V gene TRBV14; possibly TRBD1 for D (6 bases). The CDR3 contains 14 residues. Trimming removed 6 bases at V and 6 bases at J, with 18 bases between. Germline CDR1 and CDR2: SGHDN and FVKESK. The chain's CDR3 is CASRKQGEGPEQYF. The DNA of the CDR3 is TGTGCCAGCAGAAAACAGGGTGAGGGACCCGAGCAGTACTTC. The full variable domain, in which reference TRBV14 and TRBJ2-7 provide the parts outside the CDR3, is EAGVTQFPSHSVIEKGQTVTLRCDPISGHDNLYWYRRVMGKEIKFLLHFVKESKQDESGMPNNRFLAERTGGTYSTLKVQPAELEDSGVYFCASRKQGEGPEQYFGPGTRLTVT.

The chain is built from TRBV20-1 and TRBJ2-1; D is possibly TRBD2 (6 bases). Trimming pared 7 bases from V and 6 bases from J, leaving 10 bases between. The CDR3 runs 11 residues. CDR1 DFQATT and CDR2 SNEGSKA come from the germline V gene (reference sequence). The CDR3 region has the DNA TGCAGTGTTAGGGGAGGCAATGAGCAGTTCTTC. It codes for CSVRGGNEQFF.

The chain has TRBV19 and TRBJ1-4; D gene ambiguous. The V gene lost 1 base and the J gene lost 0 bases, with 12 bases spanning the gap. This CDR3 contains 17 residues. The germline V gene encodes CDR1 LNHDA and CDR2 SQIVND (reference sequence). CDR3 nucleotides: TGTGCCAGTAGTATAGCGGCCGAGGCACCAACTAATGAAAAACTGTTTTTT. Protein sequence: CASSIAAEAPTNEKLFF.

The chain recombines TRBV14 with TRBJ1-2, with unresolved D. In germline, CDR1 is SGHDN, CDR2 FVKESK. This CDR3 spans 12 amino acids. Trimming pared 2 bases from V and 8 bases from J, leaving 9 bases between. CDR3 sequence reads: CASSQSGQGYTF. CDR3 nucleotide sequence: TGTGCCAGCAGCCAATCCGGGCAGGGCTACACCTTC.

V usage is TRBV5-4 and J usage is TRBJ2-3; D gene uncertain. CDR3 length: 13 residues. CDR1 and CDR2 (germline): SGHNT, YYREEE (reference sequence). The ends were cut back, 1 base at V and 1 base at J, with 4 bases in the middle. In DNA form, the CDR3 reads TGTGCCAGCAGCTTGATGCGCACAGATACGCAGTATTTT. As protein: CASSLMRTDTQYF.

This clone was counted at least ten times. V and J are TRBV2 and TRBJ1-4, with no clear D. Germline CDR1 SNHLY, CDR2 FYNNEI. The CDR3 runs to 15 residues. V was clipped by 6 bases and J by 10 bases, with 21 bases between them. CDR3 nucleotide sequence: TGTGCCAGCAGCCCCCCCGAATATGCTCCGGGAAAACTGTTTTTT. This gives the protein CASSPPEYAPGKLFF.

The chain is built from TRBV28 and TRBJ2-2; no reliable D call. This CDR3 is 15 amino acids long. V gave up 2 bases and J gave up 5 bases, with 12 bases separating them. Germline V gene lookup returns CDR1 MDHEN and CDR2 SYDVKM. CDR3 sequence reads: CASSLRAAATGELFF. In DNA form, the CDR3 reads TGTGCCAGCAGTTTAAGGGCCGCGGCGACCGGGGAGCTGTTTTTT.

Only a few counts were recorded for this clone. This chain uses TRBV6-1 with TRBJ2-1; D might be TRBD1 (5 bases). The CDR3 has 16 residues. Per germline, CDR1 MNHNS and CDR2 SASEGT. Trimming shortened V by 2 bases and J by 5 bases, and 16 bases separated the two germline ends. In DNA form, the CDR3 reads TGTGCCAGCAGTGAACTGCCGGACACCGCCGACAATGAGCAGTTCTTC. This sequence encodes CASSELPDTADNEQFF.

The CDR3 DNA reads TGCGCCAGCAGCTGGACTCCGGGACTAGGGTTAGAGACCCAGTACTTC. It encodes CASSWTPGLGLETQYF. The chain links TRBV5-1 to TRBJ2-5; TRBD2 matches 8 bases. The J segment lost 4 bases and the V segment lost 3 bases, leaving 11 bases of the junction unmatched. Germline V CDR1 and CDR2: SGHRS, YFSETQ. The CDR3 runs to 16 residues.